The text below deals with one TCR beta chain. This CDR3 contains 14 residues. Trimming at V came to 3 bases and at J to 3 bases, leaving 3 bases not matched to a gene. CDR1 is SGHTA, CDR2 FQGTGA, per germline. The data were obtained in a study of cytomegalovirus exposure and HLA in healthy donors. About the study: Roughly 85 million unique TCRs from HLA-typed donors made up an early data release.

Vbeta (60) and Jbeta (13) primers were used in the PCR. TCRdb's copy holds only in-frame clones and misses some; the assay was immunoSEQ multiplex PCR. The sample comprises over 150,000 clones, roughly 84% of which are singletons, and roughly 0.2% rests with the top ten. The chain employs TRBV7-3 and TRBJ1-1, with TRBD1 matching over 8 bases. The sample comprised PBMCs. The clonotype originates from a girl less than two years old in good health and CMV-seronegative. In nucleotides, the CDR3 is TGTGCCAGCAGCTTTCAGGGGGCCGACACTGAAGCTTTCTTT. It specifies CASSFQGADTEAFF.